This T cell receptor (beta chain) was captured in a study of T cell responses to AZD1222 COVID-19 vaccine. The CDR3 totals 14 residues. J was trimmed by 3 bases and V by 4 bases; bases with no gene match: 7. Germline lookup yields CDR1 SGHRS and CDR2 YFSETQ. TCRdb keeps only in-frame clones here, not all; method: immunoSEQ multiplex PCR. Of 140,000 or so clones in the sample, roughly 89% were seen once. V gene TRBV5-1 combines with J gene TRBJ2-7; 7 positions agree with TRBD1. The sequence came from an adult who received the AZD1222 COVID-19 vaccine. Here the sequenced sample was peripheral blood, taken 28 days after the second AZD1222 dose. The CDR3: CASSEKGTVYEQYF. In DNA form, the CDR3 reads TGCGCCAGCAGCGAAAAGGGGACAGTCTACGAGCAGTACTTC.